Listed below are T cell receptor beta chains from one sample, sequenced in a study of cytomegalovirus exposure and HLA in healthy donors. This table comes from immunoSEQ multiplex PCR, and its TCRdb copy is limited to in-frame clones, with some not included. The sample shows around 72,000 clones, 66% of them seen only once. The source material was PBMCs. The receptors derive from a man aged 35 to 55 in good health and CMV-seropositive. The CDR3 runs from the conserved cysteine through the conserved F or W. The D gene is left open where the match is weak. Size values are once, few and many counts, or a class for expanded clones, and some rows have none.

size	V	J	D	DNA	CDR3
NA	TRBV5-6	TRBJ2-1	NA	TGTGCCAGCAGCTTGGCACGGGGGAATGAGCAGTTCTTC	CASSLARGNEQFF
NA	TRBV23-1	TRBJ1-1	NA	TGCGCCAGCAGTCAATCCGGGGTTGGGGGGTACGCCGCTGAAGCTTTCTTT	CASSQSGVGGYAAEAFF
few	TRBV7-2	TRBJ2-5	TRBD2	TGTGCCAGCACCCTAGCGGGGGGGCAAGAGACCCAGTACTTC	CASTLAGGQETQYF
NA	TRBV2	TRBJ1-1	NA	NA	CASTLWTRNTEAFF
NA	TRBV6-1	TRBJ1-4	TRBD1	TGTGCCAGCAGTGAGGGACAGGGGTGGACTAATGAAAAACTGTTTTTT	CASSEGQGWTNEKLFF
NA	TRBV6-4	TRBJ1-3	NA	TGTGCCAGCAGTGACTCGGCCGGGACACCGAACTCTGGAAACACCATATATTTT	CASSDSAGTPNSGNTIYF
NA	TRBV4-3	TRBJ1-1	NA	TGCGCCAGCAGCCAAGAATATGGGCGAGAAGCTTTCTTT	CASSQEYGREAFF
NA	TRBV5-1	TRBJ2-1	NA	TGCGCCAGCAGCTTGTATAGTGTGCGGGGCGGAGTTGGATCCTACAATGAGCAGTTCTTC	CASSLYSVRGGVGSYNEQFF
NA	TRBV2	TRBJ2-2	NA	TGTGCCAGCAGTCCATCCACAGGGACCGGGGAGCTGTTTTTT	CASSPSTGTGELFF
NA	TRBV30	TRBJ2-2	NA	TGTGCCTGGACCGACAGAAACACCGGGGAGCTGTTTTTT	CAWTDRNTGELFF
NA	TRBV7-2	TRBJ2-5	TRBD2	TGTGCCAGCAGCTTACCCCAGGGACTAGCGGGGGCAGAGACCCAGTACTTC	CASSLPQGLAGAETQYF
NA	TRBV27	TRBJ2-1	NA	TGTGCCAGCAGTTACACCCTGACAAGGCACAATGAGCAGTTCTTC	CASSYTLTRHNEQFF
once	TRBV5-1	TRBJ1-3	NA	TGCGCCAGCAGCCCAGTACAAACCGGGACTGGAAACACCATATATTTT	CASSPVQTGTGNTIYF
NA	TRBV28	TRBJ1-5	TRBD1	TGTGCCAGCAGTTTAGCACAGGGGCAAGGCAATCAGCCCCAGCATTTT	CASSLAQGQGNQPQHF
once	TRBV7-9	TRBJ2-7	TRBD1	TGTGCCAGCAGCCGAAACACAGGGGGCGCGTACTTC	CASSRNTGGAYF
NA	TRBV12-1	TRBJ2-6	NA	TGTGCCAGCAGCAGCACCAGGCAGGGGAGCTCTGGGGCCAACGTCCTGACTTTC	CASSSTRQGSSGANVLTF
few	TRBV30	TRBJ1-3	TRBD1	TGTGCCTGGGCAGGGGGTGGAAACACCATATATTTT	CAWAGGGNTIYF
NA	TRBV7-3	TRBJ1-1	TRBD1	TGTGCCAGCAGCCCCACAGGGGCTTTGAACACTGAAGCTTTCTTT	CASSPTGALNTEAFF
few	TRBV2	TRBJ2-7	TRBD1	TGTGCCAACAGGGGGCCCACCTACGAGCAGTACTTC	CANRGPTYEQYF
NA	TRBV5-4	TRBJ2-7	TRBD1	TGTGCCAGCAGCATAAGGGACAGGGGCTACGAGCAGTACTTC	CASSIRDRGYEQYF
NA	TRBV6-6	TRBJ1-6	NA	TGTGCCAGCAGTTGGAGCTCCTATAATTCACCCCTCCACTTT	CASSWSSYNSPLHF
few	TRBV9	TRBJ2-7	NA	TGTGCCAGCAGCGTTGCCGGGACACCCGGCGACGAGCAGTACTTC	CASSVAGTPGDEQYF
NA	TRBV9	TRBJ2-3	TRBD2	TGTGCCAGCAGCGTAGCGGCGGGGGGGAGCACAGATACGCAGTATTTT	CASSVAAGGSTDTQYF
NA	TRBV21-1	TRBJ2-3	NA	TGTGCCAGCAGCAAAGCTAGCGGGGGGAATAGCACAGATACGCAGTATTTT	CASSKASGGNSTDTQYF
NA	TRBV4-1	TRBJ2-2	NA	TGCGCCAGCAGCCAAGATTCCGCGGAGGGGACCGGGGAGCTGTTTTTT	CASSQDSAEGTGELFF
NA	TRBV30	TRBJ1-1	NA	TGTGCCTGGAGTTCGGGAGGGGCCGAGGAAGCTTTCTTT	CAWSSGGAEEAFF
NA	TRBV6-1	TRBJ1-5	NA	TGTGCCAGCAGTGAAGTTGGGGGGGCTGGACAGCCCCAGCATTTT	CASSEVGGAGQPQHF
NA	TRBV6-1	TRBJ1-5	NA	TGTGCCAGCAGCCCCAGGGTGAGCAATCAGCCCCAGCATTTT	CASSPRVSNQPQHF
few	TRBV5-1	TRBJ1-1	TRBD1	TGCGCCAGCCGACAGGGGGACTTGAACACTGAAGCTTTCTTT	CASRQGDLNTEAFF
NA	TRBV5-6	TRBJ1-2	NA	TGTGCCAGCAGCTTGGAGGCAGCCGGGGGCTACACCTTC	CASSLEAAGGYTF
NA	TRBV5-1	TRBJ1-6	NA	TGCGCCAGCAGCTTTCAACAGGGATATAATTCACCCCTCCACTTT	CASSFQQGYNSPLHF
NA	TRBV10-3	TRBJ1-2	TRBD1	TGTGCCATCAGTGAGTCTGGGACAGGGGCAGCTAACTATGGCTACACCTTC	CAISESGTGAANYGYTF
NA	TRBV7-9	TRBJ2-5	NA	TGTGCCAGCAGCTTAGAACCAGTCAGGGAAGAGACCCAGTACTTC	CASSLEPVREETQYF